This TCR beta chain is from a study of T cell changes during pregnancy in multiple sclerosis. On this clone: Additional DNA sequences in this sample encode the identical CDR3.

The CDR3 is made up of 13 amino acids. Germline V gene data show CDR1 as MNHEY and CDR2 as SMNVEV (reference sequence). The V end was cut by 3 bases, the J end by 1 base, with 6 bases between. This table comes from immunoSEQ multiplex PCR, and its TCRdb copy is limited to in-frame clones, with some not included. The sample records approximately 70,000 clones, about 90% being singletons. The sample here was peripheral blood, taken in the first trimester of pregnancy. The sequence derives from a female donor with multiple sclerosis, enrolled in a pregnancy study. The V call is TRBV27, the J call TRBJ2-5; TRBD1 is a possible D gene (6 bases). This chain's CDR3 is CASSFRGQETQYF. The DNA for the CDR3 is TGTGCCAGCAGTTTCAGGGGCCAAGAGACCCAGTACTTC.